The clone carrying this T cell receptor (beta chain) has only a few counts. Its antigen is as yet unknown. These data belong to a study of T cell repertoires in cytomegalovirus infection. Study at large: CMV infection and matching HLA type were both indicated by public TCR beta signatures. Study findings and constraints: There were carriers of CMV plus the relevant HLA, and cumulative public TCR beta family frequency identified them. Ex vivo responses were dominated by HLA-C-restricted CMV-specific TCR beta clonotypes.

MiXCR, run by TCRdb on the reads, gives a single entry per CDR3 protein. The sample contains approximately 170,000 distinct CDR3 sequences, 13% to 15% of which appear only once. Looked up from germline, CDR1 is SQVTM and CDR2 is ANQGSEA. This CDR3 comprises 12 residues. The V and J ends lost 3 bases and 0 bases respectively, with 5 bases between them. Sequenced material: PBMCs. The sequence came from a human donor in good health (CMV status not recorded). Some clones in this sample may be carry-over from other donors' samples. V is TRBV29-1 and J is TRBJ1-1, with D possibly being TRBD1 (5 bases). CDR3 sequence (DNA): TGCAGCGTTGAGGGGGTGAACACTGAAGCTTTCTTT. Translated, it gives CSVEGVNTEAFF.